The 18 T cell receptor beta chains reported below all come from one sample, sequenced in a study of metastatic and nonmetastatic thyroid tumors. TCRdb ran MiXCR on the PCR reads. This sample has 30,000 to 45,000 clones, with around 28% found just once. Before thyroid surgery, none of the patients had received any treatment. Sequencing used blood. The receptors here all came from a male donor with papillary thyroid cancer or a benign thyroid nodule (not recorded which). Some clones in this sample may be carry-over from other donors' samples.

By share, this clone counts as medium-sized. This chain joins TRBV11-2 and TRBJ2-1, with D possibly called TRBD1 or TRBD2 (5 bases each). V was trimmed by 6 bases and J by 0 bases, leaving 12 bases between them. CDR1 SGHAT and CDR2 FQNNGV come from the germline V gene. The CDR3 sequence is 15 residues long. This CDR3 is CASRPGRGSYNEQFF. The DNA of the CDR3 is TGTGCCAGCAGGCCGGGGCGAGGCTCCTACAATGAGCAGTTCTTC.

This clone was recorded many times. Here the CDR3 DNA reads TGCGCCAGCAGCAGACCTGATGCGTCGGAGACCCAGTACTTC. This gives the protein CASSRPDASETQYF. J is TRBJ2-5 and V is TRBV5-1, with D uncertain. Germline lookup yields CDR1 SGHRS and CDR2 YFSETQ. The CDR3 has 14 amino acids. The V end lost 4 bases, the J end lost 5 bases, and 15 bases lay between the germline ends.

This clone was recorded many times. The V and J genes are TRBV12-5 and TRBJ2-1, with 7 nucleotides matching TRBD2. Germline V gene sequence: CDR1 LGHNT, CDR2 FRNRAP. The CDR3 extends over 16 amino acids. With V trimmed by 4 bases and J by 5 bases, 11 bases remained unmatched. This CDR3 reads CASGSGKGLLDNEQFF. DNA of the CDR3: TGTGCTAGTGGTTCGGGAAAGGGACTACTCGACAATGAGCAGTTCTTC.

This clone came up a few times. At one end, the junction sequence differs from germline, possibly due to a read error. The genes are TRBV6-1 and TRBJ1-6; no firm D call. The CDR3 has 15 amino acids. CDR1 and CDR2 (germline): MNHNS, SASEGT. CDR3: CASRRSQCSDSPLHF. The CDR3 DNA follows: TGCGCCAGCAGGCGGTCACAGTGTTCTGACTCACCCCTCCACTTT.

V and J are TRBV20-1 and TRBJ2-3; 8 positions agree with TRBD1. This CDR3 has 15 residues. V dropped 3 bases and J dropped 3; count of bases not matched to a gene: 8. Germline CDR1 and CDR2: DFQATT and SNEGSKA (reference sequence). The DNA for the CDR3 is TGCAGTGCTAGTCCCGCGGACAGGGCAACAGATACGCAGTATTTT. It specifies CSASPADRATDTQYF.

This chain joins TRBV10-1 and TRBJ2-2; D unclear. Germline assignment: CDR1 WNHNN and CDR2 SYGVQD (reference sequence). The CDR3 extends over 13 amino acids. Trimming took 4 bases from V and 7 from J, leaving 10 bases between them. The CDR3 sequence is CASSGVIGGELFF. As DNA, the CDR3 is TGCGCCAGCAGTGGGGTTATCGGCGGGGAGCTGTTTTTT.

This clone was counted a few times. This may be a read error: a much more frequent sequence differs by one nucleotide. The J gene is TRBJ2-1, the V gene TRBV6-2 or TRBV6-3, with 15 bases identical to TRBD2. This CDR3 contains 17 residues. The germline V gene encodes CDR1 MNHEY and CDR2 SVGEGT. CDR3 region: CASSRGLAGGIYNEQSF. For the CDR3, the DNA is TGTGCCAGCAGTCGCGGACTAGCGGGAGGGATCTACAATGAGCAGTCCTTC.

This clone was counted a few times. V and J are TRBV6-1 and TRBJ2-7; 9 nucleotides agree with TRBD1. With 10 bases clipped from V and 5 bases from J, the junction kept 6 bases outside the gene matches. CDR1 and CDR2 from the germline V gene are MNHNS and SASEGT. This CDR3 spans 12 amino acids. CDR3 DNA: TGTGCCACGGACAGGGGTGTCAACGAGCAGTACTTC. The encoded protein is CATDRGVNEQYF.

At least ten counts were recorded for this clone. A much larger clone is a single base away; this may be a read error. This chain connects TRBV20-1 to TRBJ2-4; TRBD2 might be the D (5 bases). CDR1 is DFQATT and CDR2 is SNEGSKA in the germline V gene (reference sequence). The CDR3 totals 16 residues. Trimming removed 0 bases from V and 2 bases from J, with 14 bases in between. The CDR3 sequence: CSARDRRSGTKNIQYF. As DNA, the CDR3 is TGCAGTGCTAGAGATCGAAGGTCGGGGACCAAAAACATTCAGTACTTC.

This clone is labeled as medium-sized (0.01 to 0.1%). The rearrangement uses TRBV5-1 and TRBJ2-7; D not certain. CDR1 is SGHRS and CDR2 is YFSETQ in the germline V gene. Trimming left V 0 bases short and J 6 bases short, with 13 bases between. CDR3 length equals 14 residues. DNA of the CDR3: TGCGCCAGCAGCTTGGCCGCGCTTGGGCCCGAGCAGTACTTC. Protein product: CASSLAALGPEQYF.

The CDR3 here is CSASSGPLYEQYF. The DNA of the CDR3 is TGCAGTGCTAGCTCCGGGCCATTATACGAGCAGTACTTC. The V call is TRBV20-1, the J call TRBJ2-7; D is unresolved. Germline CDR1 reads DFQATT; CDR2 reads SNEGSKA (reference sequence). Trimming cost V 3 bases and J 4 bases, with 13 bases left between them. The CDR3 sequence is 13 residues long.

This clone appeared a few times. The chain has TRBV11-2 and TRBJ2-7; D possibly corresponds to TRBD1 (6 bases). Looked up from germline, CDR1 is SGHAT and CDR2 is FQNNGV. Deletions cut 1 base from V and 5 bases from J, with 12 bases between. The CDR3 is made up of 14 amino acids. The CDR3 coding sequence is TGTGCCAGCAGCTTAGCAGGGGCGAGCAACGAGCAGTACTTC. Encoded protein: CASSLAGASNEQYF.

V usage is TRBV4-3 and J usage is TRBJ1-5; D is perhaps TRBD1 (6 bases). This CDR3 is 15 amino acids long. From germline, CDR1 is LGHNA and CDR2 YSLEER. Trimming shortened V by 0 bases and J by 12 bases, and 18 bases separated the two germline ends. This CDR3 is CASSQDRGLEQVQHF. The CDR3 DNA reads TGCGCCAGCAGCCAAGATCGGGGGCTTGAACAGGTCCAGCATTTT.

The gene calls are TRBV5-8 and TRBJ1-4; 9 bases are a match to TRBD1. V shed 0 bases and J 8 bases; nucleotides not matched to a gene: 8. The CDR3 is 16 residues long. Germline loops: CDR1 SGHTS, CDR2 YDEGEE. The CDR3 DNA is TGTGCCAGCAGCTTGGGATTCGGGACAGGGTACGAAAAACTGTTTTTT. Its protein is CASSLGFGTGYEKLFF.

The V gene is TRBV7-2, the J gene TRBJ2-3; possibly TRBD2 for D (7 bases). The CDR3 consists of 16 residues. CDR1 is SGHTA, CDR2 FQGNSA, per germline. V lost 1 base and J lost 2, with 13 bases in between. CDR3 sequence: CASSLGRGRYTDTQYF. The DNA of the CDR3 is TGTGCCAGCAGCTTAGGGCGGGGGCGTTACACAGATACGCAGTATTTT.

This clone was counted between two and nine times. The V gene is TRBV12-3 or TRBV12-4, the J gene TRBJ2-1, with TRBD1 matching 8 bases. V was clipped by 5 bases and J by 4 bases; unmatched bases: 16. This CDR3 contains 18 residues. CDR3 sequence reads: CASSPRQGWYSGYNEQFF. CDR3 coding DNA: TGTGCCAGCAGTCCCAGACAGGGGTGGTACAGTGGGTACAATGAGCAGTTCTTC.

This clone is termed medium-sized. The chain couples TRBV6-1 to TRBJ2-2, with 10 nucleotides matching TRBD2. CDR3 length: 14 residues. CDR1 and CDR2 (germline): MNHNS, SASEGT. V was clipped by 8 bases and J by 7 bases; unmatched bases: 7. CDR3 region: CASWASGSSGELFF. CDR3 bases: TGTGCCAGCTGGGCTAGCGGGAGTAGCGGGGAGCTGTTTTTT.

The chain is built from TRBV19 and TRBJ1-5; 10 nucleotides line up with TRBD1. The CDR3 extends over 16 amino acids. Germline lookup yields CDR1 LNHDA and CDR2 SQIVND (reference sequence). J gave up 7 bases and V 4 bases, and 10 bases lay outside the gene matches. CDR3: CASSTWDRGLSQPQHF. The CDR3 DNA is TGTGCCAGTAGTACCTGGGACAGGGGATTAAGCCAGCCCCAGCATTTT.